The T cell receptor beta chain under discussion was sequenced for a study of CXCR3-negative and CXCR3-positive naive CD8 T cells (dated by TCRdb to about 2019). Notes on the research overall: In total, roughly 130 million TRB reads were obtained, corresponding to roughly 1.5 +/- 0.3 million reads per library. Naive subsets from about 5 donors and memory cells from 3 donors were included in the TRBV-TRBJ cluster analysis. Diversity and physicochemical repertoire analyses covered some eleven donors pooled from two independent experiments.

In regard to this clonotype: Its antigen specificity is not known.

Paper-wide results and their limitations: Repertoire diversity was comparably high in both naive subsets but much lower in memory CD8+ T cells. Naive CXCR3-negative and CXCR3-positive cells from the same donor showed similar TRBV-TRBJ usage, whereas memory cells showed distinct patterns. Because CXCR3 expression was partially decreased after cryopreservation, freshly isolated PBMCs were used for most assays. Surface CD5, linked to self-reactivity in mice, was comparable between naive subsets; TCR interaction strength was therefore also inferred from TRB CDR3 physicochemical properties.

Reads for this sample came from a NextSeq 550. The Human TCR Profiling Kit (MiLaboratory) was used to prepare UMI-labeled 5' RACE TRB cDNA libraries. cDNA synthesis used the entire amount of extracted RNA, and PCR amplification then used the entire amount of cDNA produced. The libraries were made side by side, with each library going through the same number of PCR cycles. As for the authors' bioinformatics: About 53,000 +/- 9,400 unique UMI-labeled TRB cDNA molecules per library were extracted with MIGEC and MiXCR, with at least two reads per UMI required. An average of roughly 40,000 +/- 10,000 functional in-frame TRB CDR3 nucleotide clonotypes without stop codons was found per library. After downsampling to 5000 UMI-labeled TRB molecules per sample, diversity metrics such as normalized Shannon-Wiener and Chao1 were calculated in VDJtools. VDJtools was used to calculate clonotype-size-weighted physicochemical properties of the central five CDR3 residues, namely interaction energy, strength, volume and Kidera factor 4. Reads reprocessed by TCRdb are summarized as one entry per CDR3 protein sequence, and DNA is absent. None of the V and J calls come from the authors' own analysis; TCRdb made them. The record for this sample contains about 48,000 distinct CDR3 sequences. Over 14% of the sample is in the top ten clones.

Counted from cysteine to phenylalanine, this CDR3 has 13 amino acids. A DNA sequence was not provided. For every CD8+ T cell subset, approximately 300,000 cells were flow-sorted straight into RLT lysis buffer, and each subset was sorted in triplicate. Using standard density gradient centrifugation, peripheral blood mononuclear cells were isolated from buffy coats. An RNeasy Mini Kit was used to extract total RNA from the sorted cells. The chain uses TRBV12-3 or TRBV12-4 and TRBJ1-1; the TCRdb D gene call, TRBD1, has no DNA to confirm it. The receptor's source is a human donor in good health. Some clones in this sample may be carry-over from other donors' samples. The source material was memory CD8+ T cells from blood. The cell subset or site label of this sample denotes: conventional CD8+ memory T cells (TMEM), sorted as controls. The CDR3 region has the sequence CASSFGGTTEAFF.